These 11 T cell receptor beta chains came from one sample sequenced in a study of CD8 T cells in ankylosing spondylitis (dated by TCRdb to the late 2010s). Libraries were constructed by 5' RACE. Sequencer: Illumina HiSeq 2500. TCRdb itself trimmed the public reads at Q25 with fastp, ran MiXCR and retained productive beta chains. A single entry per CDR3 protein holds the most common genes and DNA from its merged rows. The sample records about 170,000 distinct CDR3 sequences, around 19% of which are singletons. In total, the top ten clones hold approximately 7.6% of the sample. What was sequenced was blood, either unsorted or a sorted T cell fraction (not recorded which). The receptors originated from a male donor with ankylosing spondylitis or in good health (not recorded which).

This sequence joins TRBV6-5 and TRBJ1-2, with TRBD1 matching over 7 bases. Trimming took 5 bases from V and 2 from J; bases not matched to a gene: 8. Germline V lookup: CDR1 MNHEY, CDR2 SVGAGI. This CDR3 comprises 15 residues. CDR3 DNA sequence: TGTGCCAGCAGTGATGGGAGACAGGGCAACTATGGCTACACCTTC. Its translation: CASSDGRQGNYGYTF.

This clonotype was seen ten or more times. The rearrangement uses TRBV20-1 and TRBJ2-7; 10 bases align to TRBD1. With 6 bases clipped from V and 3 bases from J, the junction kept 8 bases outside the gene matches. The germline gives CDR1 DFQATT, CDR2 SNEGSKA (reference sequence). The CDR3 has 14 amino acids. CDR3 sequence (DNA): TGCAGTGCGGCCGGGACAGGGGTTTTCTACGAGCAGTACTTC. It translates to CSAAGTGVFYEQYF.

The chain uses TRBV29-1 and TRBJ2-1; tentatively, D is TRBD2 (6 bases). The CDR3 is 12 residues long. From germline, CDR1 is SQVTM and CDR2 ANQGSEA. V lost 7 bases and J 9 bases, leaving 16 bases between the germline ends. DNA for the CDR3: TGCAGCGCCATGGGAGGATACGTTGAGCAGTTCTTC. Translation: CSAMGGYVEQFF.

This clonotype was observed many times. This chain joins TRBV6-5 and TRBJ2-7; 9 positions match TRBD1. Germline V gene sequence: CDR1 MNHEY, CDR2 SVGAGI. Trimming removed 2 bases from V and 4 bases from J; junction bases left unmatched: 9. The CDR3 length is 16 residues. The CDR3 is CASSYPMTGGGYEQYF. The CDR3 nucleotides are TGTGCCAGCAGTTACCCCATGACAGGGGGTGGTTACGAGCAGTACTTC.

This clonotype was picked up a small number of times. This rearrangement joins TRBV29-1 to TRBJ2-2; TRBD1 is a possible D gene (5 bases). V lost 7 bases and J lost 6, with 15 bases in between. The CDR3 extends over 13 amino acids. CDR1 SQVTM and CDR2 ANQGSEA come from the germline V gene. The CDR3 loop reads CSALFDRSGELFF. CDR3 sequence (DNA): TGCAGCGCGCTTTTTGACAGATCCGGGGAGCTGTTTTTT.

This chain links TRBV7-9 with TRBJ1-1; D ambiguous. This CDR3 has 13 amino acids. V was cut by 5 bases and J by 1 base, with 8 bases left in between. Germline CDR1 SEHNR, CDR2 FQNEAQ (reference sequence). This chain's CDR3 is CASSRHGNTEAFF. The CDR3 DNA reads TGTGCCAGCAGCCGACACGGGAACACTGAAGCTTTCTTT.

This clonotype was seen more than once but under ten times. This chain uses TRBV6-5 with TRBJ2-3; possibly TRBD1 for D (6 bases). CDR3 length: 13 amino acids. Trimming left V 8 bases short and J 4 bases short, with 13 bases between. The germline gives CDR1 MNHEY, CDR2 SVGAGI. The CDR3 DNA follows: TGTGCCAGCGCAAGGGGGAAGGCAGATACGCAGTATTTT. Amino acids: CASARGKADTQYF.

The gene calls are TRBV7-2 and TRBJ2-2; 7 bases fit TRBD2. Germline CDR1 and CDR2: SGHTA and FQGNSA. With 1 base clipped from V and 4 bases from J, the junction kept 3 bases outside the gene matches. CDR3 length: 15 amino acids. The DNA of the CDR3 is TGTGCCAGCAGCTTAGGGACTAGAGTCACCGGGGAGCTGTTTTTT. Its protein is CASSLGTRVTGELFF.

This clonotype has a count of ten or more. The chain combines TRBV20-1 with TRBJ2-2; TRBD2 is a possible D gene (6 bases). The length of the CDR3 is 15 residues. V was cut by 3 bases and J by 2 bases, with 13 bases left in between. CDR1 and CDR2 from the germline V gene are DFQATT and SNEGSKA (reference sequence). The chain's CDR3 is CSARAPGLNTGELFF. The DNA of the CDR3 is TGCAGTGCTAGGGCTCCGGGACTTAACACCGGGGAGCTGTTTTTT.

The genes are TRBV7-2 and TRBJ1-2; a weak D match, TRBD1 (6 bases). The CDR3 runs to 15 residues. CDR1 is SGHTA and CDR2 is FQGNSA in the germline V gene. Between the trimmed V and J ends, which lost 5 bases and 1 base, there was a span of 14 bases. CDR3 residues: CASSQTGSFNYGYTF. CDR3 sequence (DNA): TGTGCCAGCAGCCAAACAGGGAGCTTTAACTATGGCTACACCTTC.

Only one count was recorded for this clonotype. The rearrangement links TRBV5-4 to TRBJ1-1; weak D call: TRBD1 (5 bases). Trimming left V 4 bases short and J 8 bases short, with 9 bases between. Germline values: CDR1 SGHNT, CDR2 YYREEE (reference sequence). The CDR3 length is 11 residues. CDR3 amino acids: CASSQGHEAFF. CDR3 in DNA: TGTGCCAGCAGCCAAGGACACGAAGCTTTCTTT.